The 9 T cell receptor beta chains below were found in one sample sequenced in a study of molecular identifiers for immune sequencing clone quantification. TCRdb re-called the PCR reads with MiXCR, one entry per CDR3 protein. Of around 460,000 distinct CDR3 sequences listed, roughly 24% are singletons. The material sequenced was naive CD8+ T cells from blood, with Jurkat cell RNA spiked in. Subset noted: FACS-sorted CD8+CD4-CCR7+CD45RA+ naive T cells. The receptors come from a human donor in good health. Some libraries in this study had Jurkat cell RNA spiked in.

The CDR3 loop reads CASSWASSYEQYF. DNA of the CDR3: TGTGCCAGCAGTTGGGCATCCTCCTACGAGCAGTACTTC. The chain couples TRBV27 to TRBJ2-7; D gene ambiguous. V lost 4 bases and J 0 bases, leaving 7 bases between the germline ends. The germline V gene has CDR1 MNHEY and CDR2 SMNVEV (reference sequence). The CDR3 is 13 residues long.

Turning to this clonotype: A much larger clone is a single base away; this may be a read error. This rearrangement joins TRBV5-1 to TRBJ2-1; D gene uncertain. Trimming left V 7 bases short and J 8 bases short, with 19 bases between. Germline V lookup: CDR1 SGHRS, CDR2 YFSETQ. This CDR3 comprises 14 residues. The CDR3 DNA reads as TGCGCCAGCGCCCGGGCAGACCCATACGATGAGCAGTTCTTC. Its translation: CASARADPYDEQFF.

CDR3 in DNA: TGCGCCAGCAGCCAAGATCGGACAGCCGACTTCACAGATACGCAGTATTTT. It codes for CASSQDRTADFTDTQYF. The chain is built from TRBV4-3 and TRBJ2-3; TRBD1 might be the D (6 bases). This CDR3 region has 17 residues. Trimming pared 0 bases from V and 2 bases from J, leaving 15 bases between. The germline gives CDR1 LGHNA, CDR2 YSLEER.

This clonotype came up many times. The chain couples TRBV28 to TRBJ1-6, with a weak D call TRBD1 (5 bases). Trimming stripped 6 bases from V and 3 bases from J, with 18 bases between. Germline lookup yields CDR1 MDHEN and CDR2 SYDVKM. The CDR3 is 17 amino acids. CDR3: CASSLPGRSIYNSPLHF. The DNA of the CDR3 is TGTGCCAGCAGCCTACCGGGACGGTCCATCTATAATTCACCCCTCCACTTT.

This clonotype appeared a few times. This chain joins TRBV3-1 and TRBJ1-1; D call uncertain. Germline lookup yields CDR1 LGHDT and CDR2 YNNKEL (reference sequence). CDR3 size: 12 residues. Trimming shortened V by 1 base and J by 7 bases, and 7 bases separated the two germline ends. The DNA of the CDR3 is TGTGCCAGCAGCCAAGGGGTAGATGAAGCTTTCTTT. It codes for CASSQGVDEAFF.

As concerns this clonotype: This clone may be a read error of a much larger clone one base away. Here the CDR3 reads CSKRAGLRSLSKDTQYF. For the CDR3, the DNA is TGCAGTAAACGCGCCGGGCTACGGTCCCTTAGCAAAGATACGCAGTATTTT. J is TRBJ2-3 and V is TRBV20-1; D unclear. The V gene's germline CDR1 is DFQATT and CDR2 SNEGSKA (reference sequence). The CDR3 totals 17 residues.

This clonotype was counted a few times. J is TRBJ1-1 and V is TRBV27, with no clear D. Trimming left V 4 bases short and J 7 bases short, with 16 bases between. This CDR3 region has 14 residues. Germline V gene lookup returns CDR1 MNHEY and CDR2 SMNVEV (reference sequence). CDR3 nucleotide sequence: TGTGCCAGCAGTTCCGGGTCAGTCAACGGTGAAGCTTTCTTT. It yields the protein CASSSGSVNGEAFF.

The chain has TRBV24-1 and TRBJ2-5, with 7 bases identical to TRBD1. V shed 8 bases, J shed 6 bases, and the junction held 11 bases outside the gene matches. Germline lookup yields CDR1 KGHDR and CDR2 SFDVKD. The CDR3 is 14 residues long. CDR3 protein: CATTLTGISKTQYF. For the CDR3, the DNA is TGTGCCACCACTTTGACAGGGATCAGCAAGACCCAGTACTTC.

DNA for the CDR3: TGTGCCAGCAGTCCCGGGACAGGGCATGGCAATCAGCCCCAGCATTTT. Amino acid sequence: CASSPGTGHGNQPQHF. This rearrangement joins TRBV12-3 or TRBV12-4 to TRBJ1-5; TRBD1 matches 9 bases. With V trimmed by 5 bases and J by 2 bases, 7 bases remained unmatched. This CDR3 comprises 16 residues.